The rows below give T cell receptor beta chains drawn from one sample of a study of blood T cells in healthy people across ages. TCRdb analysed the 5' RACE reads with MiXCR anew, one entry per CDR3 protein. The repertoire includes 920,000 or so distinct CDR3 sequences, more than 35% of them detected once, and approximately 20% sits in the top ten. Sequenced sample: blood. The receptors shown here come from a woman aged 55-75 years in good health. The CDR3 runs from the conserved cysteine through the conserved F or W. The order of the fields is V gene, clone size, J gene, D gene, CDR3 protein, CDR3 DNA. D genes are given only for firm matches. Where a row states a size, it is once, few, many or the class of an expanded clone; other rows omit it.

TRBV2	NA	TRBJ2-1	NA	CASSDADYNEQFF	TGTGCCAGCAGTGATGCGGATTACAATGAGCAGTTCTTC
TRBV20-1	few	TRBJ1-2	NA	CSASISTARGYTF	TGCAGTGCTAGTATTTCTACAGCTAGGGGCTACACCTTC
TRBV29-1	many	TRBJ2-3	NA	CSGRHTDTQYF	TGCAGCGGCCGACATACAGATACGCAGTATTTT
TRBV5-1	few	TRBJ2-3	NA	CASSPGQTKADTQYF	TGCGCCAGCAGCCCCGGCCAAACGAAGGCAGATACGCAGTATTTT
TRBV3-1	NA	TRBJ2-7	TRBD1	CASSQDDRVYEQYF	TGTGCCAGCAGCCAAGACGACAGGGTCTACGAGCAGTACTTC
TRBV7-9	NA	TRBJ2-7	TRBD1	CASGLPDLRDRDYEQYF	TGTGCCAGCGGCTTACCAGACCTGCGGGACAGGGACTACGAGCAGTACTTC
TRBV12-3/TRBV12-4	few	TRBJ2-5	NA	CASSLSPGGAKTQYF	TGTGCCAGCAGTTTATCCCCTGGGGGCGCGAAGACCCAGTACTTC
TRBV21-1	NA	TRBJ2-1	NA	CAINPRREGLDNEQFF	TGTGCCATCAACCCGCGTCGGGAGGGCCTCGACAATGAGCAGTTCTTC
TRBV12-3/TRBV12-4	NA	TRBJ1-5	TRBD1	CASSRTGDYQPQHF	TGTGCCAGCTCTCGGACAGGGGATTACCAGCCCCAGCATTTT
TRBV10-2	few	TRBJ2-7	TRBD1	CASSGWGQGSPYEQYF	TGCGCCAGCAGTGGTTGGGGACAGGGGAGCCCCTACGAGCAGTACTTC
TRBV3-1	NA	TRBJ1-5	TRBD1	CASSPRGQTNQPQHF	TGTGCCAGCAGCCCCCGGGGACAGACCAATCAGCCCCAGCATTTT
TRBV2	NA	TRBJ2-7	NA	CASSVGQLPSYEQYF	TGTGCCAGCAGTGTTGGCCAACTCCCCTCCTACGAGCAGTACTTC
TRBV24-1	NA	TRBJ2-1	NA	CATSDPGRFYNEQFF	TGTGCCACCAGTGATCCGGGGCGGTTTTACAATGAGCAGTTCTTC
TRBV13	NA	TRBJ2-1	NA	CASSMGTPSSYNEQFF	TGTGCCAGCAGCATGGGGACACCGAGCTCCTACAATGAGCAGTTCTTC
TRBV21-1	NA	TRBJ2-7	NA	CASSKVRQGLSYEQYF	TGTGCCAGCAGCAAAGTTAGACAGGGACTCTCCTACGAGCAGTACTTC
TRBV6-5	NA	TRBJ2-1	TRBD1	CASKTGGGPEGEQFF	TGTGCCAGCAAAACAGGGGGTGGCCCAGAGGGTGAGCAGTTCTTC